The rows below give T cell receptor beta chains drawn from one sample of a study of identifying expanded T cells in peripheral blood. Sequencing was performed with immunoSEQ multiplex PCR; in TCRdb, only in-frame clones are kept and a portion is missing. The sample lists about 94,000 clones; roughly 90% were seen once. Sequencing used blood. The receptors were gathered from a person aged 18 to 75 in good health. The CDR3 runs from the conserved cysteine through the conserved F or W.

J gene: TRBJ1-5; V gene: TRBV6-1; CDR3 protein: CASSGGGGNQPQHF
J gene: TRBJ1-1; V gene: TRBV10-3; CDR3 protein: CAISESPFHTEAFF
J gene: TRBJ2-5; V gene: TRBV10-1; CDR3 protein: CASSEGQQETQYF
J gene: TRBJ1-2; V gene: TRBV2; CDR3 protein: CASSEEQGINYGYTF
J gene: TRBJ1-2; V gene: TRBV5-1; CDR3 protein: CASSSNGPQGGGYTF
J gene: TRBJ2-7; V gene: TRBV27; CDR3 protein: CASSLSATYEQYF
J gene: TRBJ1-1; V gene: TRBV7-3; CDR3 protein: CASSRRPDSSTEAFF
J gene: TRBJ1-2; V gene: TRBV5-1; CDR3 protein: CASSLDTHYGYTF
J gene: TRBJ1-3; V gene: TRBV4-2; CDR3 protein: CASSQEWGIGNTIYF
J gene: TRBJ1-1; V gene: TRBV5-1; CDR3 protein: CASSLAGQGATEAFF